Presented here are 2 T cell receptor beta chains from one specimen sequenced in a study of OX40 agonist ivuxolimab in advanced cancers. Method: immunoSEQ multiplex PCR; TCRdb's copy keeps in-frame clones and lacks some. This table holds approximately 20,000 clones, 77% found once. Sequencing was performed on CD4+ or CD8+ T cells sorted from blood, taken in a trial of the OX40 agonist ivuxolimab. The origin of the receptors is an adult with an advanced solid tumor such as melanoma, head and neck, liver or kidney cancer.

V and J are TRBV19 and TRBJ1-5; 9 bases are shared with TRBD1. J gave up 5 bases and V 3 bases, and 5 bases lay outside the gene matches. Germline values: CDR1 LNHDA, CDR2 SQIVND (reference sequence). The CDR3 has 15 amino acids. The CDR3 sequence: CASSIWTGADQPQHF. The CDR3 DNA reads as TGTGCCAGTAGTATTTGGACAGGGGCAGATCAGCCCCAGCATTTT. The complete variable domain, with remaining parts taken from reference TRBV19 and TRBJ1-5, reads DGGITQSPKYLFRKEGQNVTLSCEQNLNHDAMYWYRQDPGQGLRLIYYSQIVNDFQKGDIAEGYSVSREKKESFPLTVTSAQKNPTAFYLCASSIWTGADQPQHFGDGTRLSIL.

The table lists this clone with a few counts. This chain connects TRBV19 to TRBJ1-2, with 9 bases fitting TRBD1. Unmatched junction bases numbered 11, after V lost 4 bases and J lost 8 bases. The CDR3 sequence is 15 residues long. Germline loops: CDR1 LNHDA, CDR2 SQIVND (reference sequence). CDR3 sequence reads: CASSTGQGWEDGYTF. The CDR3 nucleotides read TGTGCCAGTAGTACGGGACAGGGTTGGGAGGACGGCTACACCTTC.